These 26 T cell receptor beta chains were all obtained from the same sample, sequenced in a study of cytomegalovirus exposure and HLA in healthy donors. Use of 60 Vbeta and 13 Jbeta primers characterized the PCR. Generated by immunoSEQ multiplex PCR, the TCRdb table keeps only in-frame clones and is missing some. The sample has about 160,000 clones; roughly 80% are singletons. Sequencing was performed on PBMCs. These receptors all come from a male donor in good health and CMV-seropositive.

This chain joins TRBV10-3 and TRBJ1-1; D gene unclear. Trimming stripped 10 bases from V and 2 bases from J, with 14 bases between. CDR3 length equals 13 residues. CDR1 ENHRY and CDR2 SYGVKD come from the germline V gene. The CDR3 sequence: CASLDQANTEAFF. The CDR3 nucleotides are TGTGCCAGCCTAGATCAAGCTAACACTGAAGCTTTCTTT.

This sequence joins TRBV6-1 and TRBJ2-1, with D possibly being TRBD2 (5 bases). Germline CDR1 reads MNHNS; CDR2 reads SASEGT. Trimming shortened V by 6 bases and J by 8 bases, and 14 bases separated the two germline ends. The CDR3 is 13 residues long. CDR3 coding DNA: TGTGCCAGCAGAGTTGGTGAGGGCTATGAGCAGTTCTTC. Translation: CASRVGEGYEQFF.

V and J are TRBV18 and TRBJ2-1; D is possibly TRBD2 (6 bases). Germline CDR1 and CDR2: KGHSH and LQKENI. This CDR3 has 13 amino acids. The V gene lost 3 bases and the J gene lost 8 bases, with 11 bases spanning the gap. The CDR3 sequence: CASSPRGGDEQFF. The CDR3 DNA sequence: TGTGCCAGCTCACCCCGGGGAGGCGATGAGCAGTTCTTC.

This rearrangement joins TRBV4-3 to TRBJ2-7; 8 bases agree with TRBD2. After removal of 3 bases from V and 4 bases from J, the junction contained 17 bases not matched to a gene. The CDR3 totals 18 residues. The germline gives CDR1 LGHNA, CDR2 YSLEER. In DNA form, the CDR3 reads TGCGCCAGCAGCCACCGAGCGGGAGTGACTTTGTGGGGATACGAGCAGTACTTC. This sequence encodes CASSHRAGVTLWGYEQYF.

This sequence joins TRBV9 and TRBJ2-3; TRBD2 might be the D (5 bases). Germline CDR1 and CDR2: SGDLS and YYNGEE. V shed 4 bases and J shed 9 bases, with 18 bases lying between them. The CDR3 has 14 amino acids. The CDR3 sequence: CASSPESRAGTQYF. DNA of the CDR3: TGTGCCAGCAGCCCAGAGTCGCGGGCCGGCACGCAGTATTTT.

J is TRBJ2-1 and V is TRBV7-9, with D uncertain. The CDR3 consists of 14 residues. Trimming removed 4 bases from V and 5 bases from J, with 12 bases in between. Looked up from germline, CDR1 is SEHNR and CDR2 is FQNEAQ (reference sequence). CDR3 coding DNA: TGTGCCAGCAGCTCCCCTGAAGCGAACAATGAGCAGTTCTTC. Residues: CASSSPEANNEQFF.

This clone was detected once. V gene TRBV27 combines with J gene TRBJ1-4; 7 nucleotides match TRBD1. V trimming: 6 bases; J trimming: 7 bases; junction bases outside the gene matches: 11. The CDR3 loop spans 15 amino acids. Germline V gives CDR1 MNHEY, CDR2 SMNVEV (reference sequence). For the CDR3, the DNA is TGTGCCAGCAGCCCCCGACAGGGTGGACCTGAAAAACTGTTTTTT. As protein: CASSPRQGGPEKLFF. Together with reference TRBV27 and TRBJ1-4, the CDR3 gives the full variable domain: EAQVTQNPRYLITVTGKKLTVTCSQNMNHEYMSWYRQDPGLGLRQIYYSMNVEVTDKGDVPEGYKVSRKEKRNFPLILESPSPNQTSLYFCASSPRQGGPEKLFFGSGTQLSVL.

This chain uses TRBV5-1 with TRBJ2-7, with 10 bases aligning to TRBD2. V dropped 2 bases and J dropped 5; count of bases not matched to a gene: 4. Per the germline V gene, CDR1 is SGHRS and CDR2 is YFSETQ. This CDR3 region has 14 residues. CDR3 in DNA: TGCGCCAGCAGCTTAGAGCGGGAGGGCGACGAGCAGTACTTC. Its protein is CASSLEREGDEQYF.

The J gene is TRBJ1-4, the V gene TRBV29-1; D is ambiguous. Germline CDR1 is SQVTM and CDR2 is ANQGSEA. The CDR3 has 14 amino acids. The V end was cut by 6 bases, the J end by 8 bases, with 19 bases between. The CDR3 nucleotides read TGCAGCGTCGCTCCGATAGGACTCGCCGAAAAACTGTTTTTT. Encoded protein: CSVAPIGLAEKLFF.

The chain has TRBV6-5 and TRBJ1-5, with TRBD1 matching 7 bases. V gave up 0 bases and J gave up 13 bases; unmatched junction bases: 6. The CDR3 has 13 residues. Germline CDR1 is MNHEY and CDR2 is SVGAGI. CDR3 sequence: CASSYSGQFGQHF. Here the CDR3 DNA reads TGTGCCAGCAGTTACTCGGGACAGTTCGGGCAGCATTTT.

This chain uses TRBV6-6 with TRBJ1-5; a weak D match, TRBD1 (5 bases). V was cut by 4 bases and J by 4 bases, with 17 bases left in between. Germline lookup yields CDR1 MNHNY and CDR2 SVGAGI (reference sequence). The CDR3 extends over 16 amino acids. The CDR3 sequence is CASSLGGEGGNQPQHF. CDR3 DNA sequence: TGTGCCAGCAGTTTGGGGGGAGAAGGTGGAAATCAGCCCCAGCATTTT.

CDR3 residues: CASSLITNTGELFF. The CDR3 DNA reads as TGTGCCAGCAGCTTAATTACGAACACCGGGGAGCTGTTTTTT. This chain uses TRBV7-3 with TRBJ2-2, with D hard to call. This CDR3 is 14 amino acids long. Germline V CDR1 and CDR2: SGHTA, FQGTGA. V lost 1 base, J lost 0 bases, and 3 bases lay in between.

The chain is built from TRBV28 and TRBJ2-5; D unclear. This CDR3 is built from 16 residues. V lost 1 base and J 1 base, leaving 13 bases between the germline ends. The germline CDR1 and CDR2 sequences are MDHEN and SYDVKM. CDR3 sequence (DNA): TGTGCCAGCAGTTTATTAAAAGACACCATCCAAGAGACCCAGTACTTC. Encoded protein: CASSLLKDTIQETQYF. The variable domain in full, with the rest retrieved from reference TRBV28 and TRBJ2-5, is DVKVTQSSRYLVKRTGEKVFLECVQDMDHENMFWYRQDPGLGLRLIYFSYDVKMKEKGDIPEGYSVSREKKERFSLILESASTNQTSMYLCASSLLKDTIQETQYFGPGTRLLVL.

CDR3 sequence: CASSYRGGGYTF. The DNA of the CDR3 is TGTGCCAGCAGCTACAGGGGAGGTGGCTACACCTTC. This rearrangement joins TRBV7-2 to TRBJ1-2; TRBD1 matches 7 bases. V shed 4 bases, J shed 7 bases, and the junction held 3 bases outside the gene matches. This CDR3 has 12 residues. The germline V gene encodes CDR1 SGHTA and CDR2 FQGNSA.

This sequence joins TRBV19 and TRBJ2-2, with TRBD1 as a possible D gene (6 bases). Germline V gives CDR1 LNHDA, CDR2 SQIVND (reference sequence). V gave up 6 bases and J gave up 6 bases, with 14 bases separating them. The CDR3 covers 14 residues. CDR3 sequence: CASRPPGAPGELFF. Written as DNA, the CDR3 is TGTGCCAGTAGACCACCAGGGGCTCCCGGGGAGCTGTTTTTT.

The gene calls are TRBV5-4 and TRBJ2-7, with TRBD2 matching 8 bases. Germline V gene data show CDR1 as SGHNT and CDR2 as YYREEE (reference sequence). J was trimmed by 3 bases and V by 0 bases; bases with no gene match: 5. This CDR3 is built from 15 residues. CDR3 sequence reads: CASSLAAGGVYEQYF. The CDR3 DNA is TGTGCCAGCAGCTTGGCGGCGGGAGGCGTCTACGAGCAGTACTTC.

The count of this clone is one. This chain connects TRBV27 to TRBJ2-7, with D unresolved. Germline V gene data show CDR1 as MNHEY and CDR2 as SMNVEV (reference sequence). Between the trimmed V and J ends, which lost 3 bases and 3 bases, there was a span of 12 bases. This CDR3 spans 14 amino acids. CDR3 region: CASSLRSTNYEQYF. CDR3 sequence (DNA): TGTGCCAGCAGTTTGAGGAGTACCAACTACGAGCAGTACTTC.

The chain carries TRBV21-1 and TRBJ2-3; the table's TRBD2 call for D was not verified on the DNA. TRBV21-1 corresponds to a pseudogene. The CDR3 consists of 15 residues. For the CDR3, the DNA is TGTGCCAGCAGCGAAAAAGCGGGAGCGGTAGATACGCAGTATTTT. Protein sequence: CASSEKAGAVDTQYF.

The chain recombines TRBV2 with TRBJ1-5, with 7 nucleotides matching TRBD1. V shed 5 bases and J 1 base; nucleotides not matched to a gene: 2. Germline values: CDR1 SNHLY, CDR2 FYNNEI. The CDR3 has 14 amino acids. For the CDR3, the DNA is TGTGCCAGCAGTCTACAGGGGAGCAATCAGCCCCAGCATTTT. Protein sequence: CASSLQGSNQPQHF.

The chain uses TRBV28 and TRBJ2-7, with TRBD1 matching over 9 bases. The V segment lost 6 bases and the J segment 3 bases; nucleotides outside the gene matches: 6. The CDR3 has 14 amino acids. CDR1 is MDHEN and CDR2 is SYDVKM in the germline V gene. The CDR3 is CASSPQGAGYEQYF. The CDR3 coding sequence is TGTGCCAGCAGCCCACAGGGGGCCGGCTACGAGCAGTACTTC. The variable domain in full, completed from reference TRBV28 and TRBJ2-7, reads DVKVTQSSRYLVKRTGEKVFLECVQDMDHENMFWYRQDPGLGLRLIYFSYDVKMKEKGDIPEGYSVSREKKERFSLILESASTNQTSMYLCASSPQGAGYEQYFGPGTRLTVT.

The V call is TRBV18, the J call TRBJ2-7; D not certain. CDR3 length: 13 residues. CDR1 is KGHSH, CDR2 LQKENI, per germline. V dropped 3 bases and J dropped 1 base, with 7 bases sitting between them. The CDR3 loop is CASSPYGSYEQYF. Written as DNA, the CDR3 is TGTGCCAGCTCACCTTACGGGTCCTACGAGCAGTACTTC.

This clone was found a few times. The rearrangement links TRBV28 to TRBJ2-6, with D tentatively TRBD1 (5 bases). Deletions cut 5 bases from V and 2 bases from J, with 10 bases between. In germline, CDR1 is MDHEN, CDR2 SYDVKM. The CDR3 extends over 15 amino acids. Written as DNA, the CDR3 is TGTGCCAGCAGTCACCGACAGACTGGGGCCAACGTCCTGACTTTC. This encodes CASSHRQTGANVLTF.

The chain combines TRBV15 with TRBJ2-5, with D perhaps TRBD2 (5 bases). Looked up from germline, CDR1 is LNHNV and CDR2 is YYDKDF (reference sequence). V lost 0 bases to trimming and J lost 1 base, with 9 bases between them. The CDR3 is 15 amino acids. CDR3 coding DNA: TGTGCCACCAGCAGAGATGGAGGCTTCCAAGAGACCCAGTACTTC. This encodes CATSRDGGFQETQYF.

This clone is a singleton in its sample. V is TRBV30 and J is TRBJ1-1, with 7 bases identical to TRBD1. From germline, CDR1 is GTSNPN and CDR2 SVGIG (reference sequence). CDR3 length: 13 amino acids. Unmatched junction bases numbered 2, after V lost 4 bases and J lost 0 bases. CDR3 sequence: CAWNRGLNTEAFF. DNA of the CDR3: TGTGCCTGGAACAGGGGTCTGAACACTGAAGCTTTCTTT.

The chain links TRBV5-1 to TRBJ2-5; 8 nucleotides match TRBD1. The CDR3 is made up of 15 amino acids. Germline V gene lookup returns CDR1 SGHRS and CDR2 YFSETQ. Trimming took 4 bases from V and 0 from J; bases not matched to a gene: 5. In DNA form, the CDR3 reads TGCGCCAGCAGCCTCAGGGGGCTCGACCAAGAGACCCAGTACTTC. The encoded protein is CASSLRGLDQETQYF.

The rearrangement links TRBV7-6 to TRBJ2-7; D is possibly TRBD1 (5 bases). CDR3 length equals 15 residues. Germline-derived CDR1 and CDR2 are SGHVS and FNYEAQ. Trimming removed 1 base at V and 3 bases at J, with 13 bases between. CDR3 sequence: CASSLEAGNNYEQYF. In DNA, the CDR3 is TGTGCCAGCAGCTTAGAGGCAGGGAATAACTACGAGCAGTACTTC.